This T cell receptor (beta chain) was identified in a study of blood T cell repertoires in COVID-19. Study information: Nucleic acid was either cDNA or gDNA, and it came from T cells, B-cell-depleted T cells, or PBMCs.

Sequencing was performed with immunoSEQ multiplex PCR; in TCRdb, only in-frame clones are kept and a portion is missing. The table shows about 44,000 clones, with approximately 86% occurring only once. Material for sequencing was peripheral blood. The receptor was isolated from a woman aged 70 to 79 with acute or convalescent COVID-19.

As DNA, the CDR3 is TGTGCCAGCAGCTTGCGGAGGGATCACTCCTACGAGCAGTACTTC. Translating it yields CASSLRRDHSYEQYF. The chain recombines TRBV13 with TRBJ2-7; the D gene is possibly TRBD2 (6 bases). Trimming took 3 bases from V and 0 from J, leaving 12 bases between them. The CDR3 sequence is 15 residues long. Germline V gene lookup returns CDR1 PRHDT and CDR2 FYEKMQ (reference sequence).